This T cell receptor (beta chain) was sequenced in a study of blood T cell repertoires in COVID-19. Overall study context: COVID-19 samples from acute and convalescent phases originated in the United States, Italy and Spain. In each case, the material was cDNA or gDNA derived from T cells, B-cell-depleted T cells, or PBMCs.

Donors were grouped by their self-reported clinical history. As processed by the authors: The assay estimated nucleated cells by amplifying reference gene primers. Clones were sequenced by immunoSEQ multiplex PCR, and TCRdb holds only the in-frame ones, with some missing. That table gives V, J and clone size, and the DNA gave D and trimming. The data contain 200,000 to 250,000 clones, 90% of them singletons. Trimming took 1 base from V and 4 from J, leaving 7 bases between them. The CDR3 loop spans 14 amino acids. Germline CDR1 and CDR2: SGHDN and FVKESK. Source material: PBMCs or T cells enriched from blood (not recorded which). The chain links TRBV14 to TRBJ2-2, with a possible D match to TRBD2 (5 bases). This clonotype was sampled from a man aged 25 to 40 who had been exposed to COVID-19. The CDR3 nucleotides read TGTGCCAGCAGCCAAGTGGGAGCCACCGGGGAGCTGTTTTTT. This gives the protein CASSQVGATGELFF.